The 9 T cell receptor beta chains in this list originate from one sample, sequenced in a study of T cell responses to AZD1222 COVID-19 vaccine. Sequencing was performed with immunoSEQ multiplex PCR; in TCRdb, only in-frame clones are kept and a portion is missing. The data contain approximately 150,000 clones, roughly 90% of them singletons. The sample was peripheral blood, taken on day 0 of AZD1222 vaccination. The receptors shown here come from an adult in good health.

This clone appeared a few times. The chain has TRBV12-3 or TRBV12-4 and TRBJ1-2, with D perhaps TRBD1 (5 bases). The germline V and J ends were trimmed by 5 bases and 8 bases, with 9 bases remaining between them. This CDR3 comprises 11 residues. The CDR3 sequence: CASSQGQGYTF. The CDR3 DNA sequence: TGTGCCAGCAGTCAGGGCCAGGGCTACACCTTC.

The chain has TRBV5-5 and TRBJ1-1; TRBD1 matches at 9 bases. CDR3 length: 14 amino acids. V shed 3 bases, J shed 4 bases, and the junction held 4 bases outside the gene matches. Germline V CDR1 and CDR2: SGHKS, YYEKEE (reference sequence). CDR3 sequence (DNA): TGTGCCAGCAGCTGGGGACAGGGCGGCACTGAAGCTTTCTTT. Its translation: CASSWGQGGTEAFF.

The rearrangement uses TRBV28 and TRBJ1-2; tentatively, D is TRBD1 (5 bases). V dropped 10 bases and J dropped 0 bases, with 15 bases sitting between them. CDR3 size: 14 residues. In germline, CDR1 is MDHEN, CDR2 SYDVKM. CDR3 DNA: TGTGCCACCCCCGGGGCAGCCTCTAACTATGGCTACACCTTC. This gives the protein CATPGAASNYGYTF.

The chain employs TRBV7-9 and TRBJ1-4; 9 bases agree with TRBD1. Trimming removed 0 bases from V and 10 bases from J; junction bases left unmatched: 3. The CDR3 sequence is 14 residues long. CDR1 is SEHNR and CDR2 is FQNEAQ in the germline V gene (reference sequence). DNA of the CDR3: TGTGCCAGCAGCTTAGCGGGACAGGGCGGAAAACTGTTTTTT. Its protein is CASSLAGQGGKLFF.

V gene TRBV7-2 combines with J gene TRBJ1-6; TRBD1 might be the D (5 bases). V lost 5 bases to trimming and J lost 7 bases, with 21 bases between them. Per germline, CDR1 SGHTA and CDR2 FQGNSA. The CDR3 spans 17 residues. The CDR3 sequence is CASSPKTGALKNSPLHF. The CDR3 nucleotides are TGTGCCAGCAGCCCAAAAACTGGGGCTTTAAAGAATTCACCCCTCCACTTT.

The chain links TRBV7-9 to TRBJ2-2, with 8 bases fitting TRBD1. The germline V gene encodes CDR1 SEHNR and CDR2 FQNEAQ (reference sequence). J lost 2 bases, V lost 3 bases, and 8 bases had no gene match. CDR3 length: 17 amino acids. The CDR3 region is CASSLAPGTGNTGELFF. As DNA, the CDR3 is TGTGCCAGCAGCTTGGCCCCCGGGACAGGAAACACCGGGGAGCTGTTTTTT.

Here the CDR3 DNA reads TGTGCCAGCAGCTTAGGACGCAGCTACGAGCAGTACTTC. Translating gives CASSLGRSYEQYF. This chain connects TRBV13 to TRBJ2-7; D unresolved. The CDR3 extends over 13 amino acids. The V gene lost 0 bases and the J gene lost 3 bases, with 6 bases spanning the gap. The germline CDR1 and CDR2 sequences are PRHDT and FYEKMQ (reference sequence).

V and J are TRBV3-1 (or the pseudogene TRBV3-2) and TRBJ2-2, with D tentatively TRBD2 (6 bases). V lost 5 bases and J 1 base, leaving 17 bases between the germline ends. CDR3 length equals 17 residues. CDR1 is LGHDT, CDR2 YNNKEL, per germline (reference sequence). CDR3 nucleotides: TGTGCCAGCAGCTCGCCCCTGATTAGCGGGAACACCGGGGAGCTGTTTTTT. This sequence encodes CASSSPLISGNTGELFF.

The chain is built from TRBV30 and TRBJ2-1; D is uncertain. Germline CDR1 GTSNPN, CDR2 SVGIG (reference sequence). This CDR3 region has 12 residues. Trimming stripped 2 bases from V and 0 bases from J, with 2 bases between. The CDR3 nucleotides read TGTGCCTGGAGTATCTCCTACAATGAGCAGTTCTTC. Translated: CAWSISYNEQFF.